This TCR beta chain was captured in a study of T cell responses to AZD1222 COVID-19 vaccine. Findings and limits, study-wide: Donor demographics were predominantly white British with a female majority; clonal diversity may be underestimated. Reportedly, nearly half of unique spike TCRs recognized epitopes outside B.1.351/B.1.1.7 mutations.

In this sample, this clone turned up once. Its antigen is not known. V dropped 4 bases and J dropped 1 base, with 2 bases sitting between them. The V gene's germline CDR1 is MNHEY and CDR2 SMNVEV (reference sequence). This CDR3 spans 13 amino acids. TCRdb's copy holds only in-frame clones and misses some; the assay was immunoSEQ multiplex PCR. The repertoire holds roughly 150,000 clones, with 80% to 90% as singletons. This receptor was obtained from an adult in good health. This rearrangement joins TRBV27 to TRBJ2-6; D ambiguous. Sequencing used peripheral blood, obtained on day 0 of AZD1222 vaccination. The CDR3 region has the DNA TGTGCCAGCAGTTCATCTGGGGCCAACGTCCTGACTTTC. Amino acids: CASSSSGANVLTF.